This T cell receptor (beta chain) stems from a study of T cell repertoires in cytomegalovirus infection. Study as a whole: Through public TCR beta signatures, both CMV infection and matching HLA type were indicated.

Study-wide results and caveats: Carriers of CMV and the relevant HLA type were discriminated by public TCR beta frequency. Ex vivo responses were dominated by HLA-C-restricted CMV-specific TCR beta clonotypes.

There are 15 residues in the CDR3. V gave up 5 bases and J gave up 4 bases; unmatched junction bases: 10. In germline, CDR1 is SGHTA, CDR2 FQGNSA. Each CDR3 protein is one row after TCRdb ran MiXCR on the reads. The data hold hundreds of thousands of distinct CDR3 sequences, with roughly 36% observed a single time. This clonotype was seen more than once but under ten times. Its antigen is still unknown. The genes are TRBV7-2 and TRBJ2-7; 8 bases line up with TRBD1. The sequence came from a human donor in good health (CMV status not recorded). Some clones in this sample may be carry-over from other donors' samples. The sample was cultured PBMCs, taken from culture after CMV antigen stimulation. CDR3 protein: CASSPGQGGLYEQYF. The CDR3 DNA follows: TGTGCCAGCAGCCCAGGACAGGGCGGACTATACGAGCAGTACTTC.